The clone carrying this T cell receptor (beta chain) appeared many times. Its antigen is not identified. This sample was included in a study of T cells in Graves' hyperthyroidism and ophthalmopathy. Study-wide results and caveats: Blood held most thyroid clonotypes expanded above 0.001 frequency.

Amplification yielded TCR beta CDR3 regions, with RNA transcripts as the source. Researchers ran a first-round RT-PCR on the TCR CDR3 using the HTBI primer set. One entry per CDR3 protein, called by TCRdb with MiXCR from the multiplex PCR reads. Here the sample spans 360,000 or so distinct CDR3 sequences, around 18% being singletons. The CDR3 consists of 14 residues. The V end lost 6 bases, the J end lost 8 bases, and 17 bases lay between the germline ends. In germline, CDR1 is LNHNV, CDR2 YYDKDF (reference sequence). The source material was blood. The V gene is TRBV15, the J gene TRBJ1-5; D is unresolved. The TCR was taken from a woman in her thirties or forties with Graves' ophthalmopathy. The DNA for the CDR3 is TGTGCCACCAGTCATCGTTCAAATGGGGAGCCCCAGCATTTT. This encodes CATSHRSNGEPQHF.